This is a list of T cell receptor beta chains from one sample in a study of blood T cell repertoires in COVID-19. TCRdb's copy holds only in-frame clones and misses some; the assay was immunoSEQ multiplex PCR. The data show roughly 200,000 clones, around 85% seen once. The material sequenced was peripheral blood. The receptors derive from a woman in her sixties with acute or convalescent COVID-19. Both conserved end residues are trimmed from each CDR3.

J gene	V gene	CDR3 protein
TRBJ1-1	TRBV15	ATSRQGTWAF
TRBJ2-7	TRBV6-6	ASLPGSFVGNEQY
TRBJ2-3	TRBV6-5	ASSPQGGFGTQY
TRBJ2-2	TRBV5-1	ASSPGLAGELRELF
TRBJ1-1	TRBV6-5	ASSTVANGNTEAF
TRBJ2-3	TRBV3-1/TRBV3-2	ASSQDPLAGGRDTQY
TRBJ1-5	TRBV6-5	ASQQGNQPQH
TRBJ2-1	TRBV5-1	ASSLTLSEGGQF
TRBJ2-1	TRBV19	ASTALGGPSYNEQF
TRBJ1-1	TRBV5-1	ASSFLRGTEAF
TRBJ1-1	TRBV5-1	ASSQGQVPAF
TRBJ2-7	TRBV18	ASSPQGQGLTYEQY
TRBJ1-6	TRBV6-5	ASRIGDSYNSPLH
TRBJ1-2	TRBV4-2	ASSQTGNYGYT
TRBJ2-1	TRBV5-1	ASSVASGNYNEQF
TRBJ2-1	TRBV5-1	ASSLGLAGANEQF
TRBJ1-4	TRBV14	ASSTRRRETNEKLF
TRBJ2-2	TRBV24-1	ATSATGGPGELF
TRBJ1-5	TRBV6-5	ASSNRGSNQPQH
TRBJ1-6	TRBV18	ASSPKTDSPLH
TRBJ2-1	TRBV3-1/TRBV3-2	ASSQESGGAGSF
TRBJ2-1	TRBV4-1	ASSQDSQYNEQF
TRBJ2-5	TRBV2	ASSDRETQY
TRBJ2-5	TRBV11-3	ASSPGLAGETQY
TRBJ2-4	TRBV3-1/TRBV3-2	ASSPLAKNIQY
TRBJ2-2	TRBV12-3/TRBV12-4	ASSYTTGELF
TRBJ2-5	TRBV5-4	ASSLGGVQETQY